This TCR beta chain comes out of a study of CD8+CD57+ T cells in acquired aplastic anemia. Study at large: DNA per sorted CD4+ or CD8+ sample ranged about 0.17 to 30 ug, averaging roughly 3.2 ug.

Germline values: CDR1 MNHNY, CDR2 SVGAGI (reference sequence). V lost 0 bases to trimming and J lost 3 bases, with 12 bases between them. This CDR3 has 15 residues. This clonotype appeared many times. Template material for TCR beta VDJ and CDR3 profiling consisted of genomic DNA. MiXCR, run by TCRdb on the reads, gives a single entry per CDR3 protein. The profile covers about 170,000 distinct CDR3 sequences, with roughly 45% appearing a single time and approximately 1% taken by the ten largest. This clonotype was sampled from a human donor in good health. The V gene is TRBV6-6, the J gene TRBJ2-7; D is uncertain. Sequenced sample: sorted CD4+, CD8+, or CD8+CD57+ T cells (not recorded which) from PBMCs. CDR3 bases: TGTGCCAGCAGTTACTCCTCTAAGCAGAACTACGAGCAGTACTTC. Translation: CASSYSSKQNYEQYF.